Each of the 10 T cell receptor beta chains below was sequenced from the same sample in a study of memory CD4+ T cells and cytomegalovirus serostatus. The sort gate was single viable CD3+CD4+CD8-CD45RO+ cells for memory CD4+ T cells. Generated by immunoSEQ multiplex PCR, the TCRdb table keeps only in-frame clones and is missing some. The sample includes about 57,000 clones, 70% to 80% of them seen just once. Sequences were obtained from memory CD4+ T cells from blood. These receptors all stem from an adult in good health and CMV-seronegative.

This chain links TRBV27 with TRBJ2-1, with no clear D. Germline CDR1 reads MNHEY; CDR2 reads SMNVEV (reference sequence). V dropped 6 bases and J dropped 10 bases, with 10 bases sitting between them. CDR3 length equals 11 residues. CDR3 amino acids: CASSLMGEQFF. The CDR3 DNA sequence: TGTGCCAGCAGCTTAATGGGGGAGCAGTTCTTC.

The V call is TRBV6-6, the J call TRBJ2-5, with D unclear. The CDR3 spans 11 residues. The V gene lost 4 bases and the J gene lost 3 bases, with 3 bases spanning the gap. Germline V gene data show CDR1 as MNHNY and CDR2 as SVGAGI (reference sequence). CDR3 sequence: CASSLKETQYF. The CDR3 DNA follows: TGTGCCAGCAGTTTGAAAGAGACCCAGTACTTC.

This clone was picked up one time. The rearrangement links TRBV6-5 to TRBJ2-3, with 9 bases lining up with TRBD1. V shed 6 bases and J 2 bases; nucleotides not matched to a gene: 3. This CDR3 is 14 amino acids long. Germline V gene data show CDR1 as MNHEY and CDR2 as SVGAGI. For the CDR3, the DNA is TGTGCCAGCAGGGGACAGGGCCCCACAGATACGCAGTATTTT. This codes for CASRGQGPTDTQYF.

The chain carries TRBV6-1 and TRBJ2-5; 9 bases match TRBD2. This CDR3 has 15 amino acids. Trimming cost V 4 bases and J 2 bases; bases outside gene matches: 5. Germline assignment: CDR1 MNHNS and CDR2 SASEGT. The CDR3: CASSVYSGGQETQYF. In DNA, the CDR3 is TGTGCCAGCAGTGTCTATAGCGGGGGACAAGAGACCCAGTACTTC.

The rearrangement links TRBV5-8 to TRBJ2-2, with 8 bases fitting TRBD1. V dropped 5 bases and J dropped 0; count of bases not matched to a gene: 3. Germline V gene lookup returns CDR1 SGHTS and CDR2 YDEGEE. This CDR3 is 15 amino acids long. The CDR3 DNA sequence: TGTGCCAGCAGGGTGGGACAGGCGAACACCGGGGAGCTGTTTTTT. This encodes CASRVGQANTGELFF.

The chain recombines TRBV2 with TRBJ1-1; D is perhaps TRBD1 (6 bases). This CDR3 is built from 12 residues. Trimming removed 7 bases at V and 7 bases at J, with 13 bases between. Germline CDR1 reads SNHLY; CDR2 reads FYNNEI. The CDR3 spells CASIRDTSEAFF. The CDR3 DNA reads TGTGCCAGCATCCGGGACACCAGTGAAGCTTTCTTT.

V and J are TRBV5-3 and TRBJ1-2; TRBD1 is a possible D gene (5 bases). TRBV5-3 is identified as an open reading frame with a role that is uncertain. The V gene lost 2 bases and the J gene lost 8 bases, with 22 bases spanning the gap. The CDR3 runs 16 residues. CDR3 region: CARSFRVRNRLKGYTF. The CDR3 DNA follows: TGTGCCAGAAGCTTCAGGGTAAGGAACAGACTTAAGGGCTACACCTTC.

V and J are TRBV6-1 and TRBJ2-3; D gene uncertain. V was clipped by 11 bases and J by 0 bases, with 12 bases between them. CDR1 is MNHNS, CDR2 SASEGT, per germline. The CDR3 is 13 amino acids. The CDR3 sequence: CAGARISTDTQYF. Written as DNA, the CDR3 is TGTGCCGGTGCCAGGATTAGCACAGATACGCAGTATTTT.

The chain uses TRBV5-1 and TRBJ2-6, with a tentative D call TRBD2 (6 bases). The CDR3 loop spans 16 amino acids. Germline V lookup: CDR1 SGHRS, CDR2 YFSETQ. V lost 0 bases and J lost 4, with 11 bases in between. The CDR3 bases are TGCGCCAGCAGCTTGGATAGCGGTCTGGGGGCCAACGTCCTGACTTTC. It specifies CASSLDSGLGANVLTF. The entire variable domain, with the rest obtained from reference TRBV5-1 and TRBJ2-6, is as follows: KAGVTQTPRYLIKTRGQQVTLSCSPISGHRSVSWYQQTPGQGLQFLFEYFSETQRNKGNFPGRFSGRQFSNSRSEMNVSTLELGDSALYLCASSLDSGLGANVLTFGAGSRLTVL.

The CDR3 coding sequence is TGTGCCAGCAGCTTAGTAGCGGGGGGTTCAGATACGCAGTATTTT. Amino acid sequence: CASSLVAGGSDTQYF. The chain is built from TRBV7-9 and TRBJ2-3, with 10 bases identical to TRBD2. This CDR3 has 15 residues. With V trimmed by 1 base and J by 4 bases, 2 bases remained unmatched. Germline assignment: CDR1 SEHNR and CDR2 FQNEAQ (reference sequence). Together with reference TRBV7-9 and TRBJ2-3, the CDR3 gives the full variable domain: DTGVSQNPRHKITKRGQNVTFRCDPISEHNRLYWYRQTLGQGPEFLTYFQNEAQLEKSRLLSDRFSAERPKGSFSTLEIQRTEQGDSAMYLCASSLVAGGSDTQYFGPGTRLTVL.